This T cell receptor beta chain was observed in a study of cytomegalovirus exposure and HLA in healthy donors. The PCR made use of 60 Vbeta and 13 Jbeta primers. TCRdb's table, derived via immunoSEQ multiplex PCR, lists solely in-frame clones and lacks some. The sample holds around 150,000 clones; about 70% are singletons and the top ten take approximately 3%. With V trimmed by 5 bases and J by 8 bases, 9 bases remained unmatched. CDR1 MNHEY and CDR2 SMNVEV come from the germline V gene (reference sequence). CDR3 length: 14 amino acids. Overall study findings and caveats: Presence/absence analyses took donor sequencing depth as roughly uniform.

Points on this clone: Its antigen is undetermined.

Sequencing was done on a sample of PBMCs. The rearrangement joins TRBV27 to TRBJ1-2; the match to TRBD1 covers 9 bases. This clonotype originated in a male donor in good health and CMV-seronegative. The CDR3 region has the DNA TGTGCCAGCAGTGGACAGGGGAGGTGGATAGGCTACACCTTC. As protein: CASSGQGRWIGYTF.